This is a list of T cell receptor beta chains from one sample in a study of T cell clones after liver transplantation. The protocol was immunoSEQ multiplex PCR, while the TCRdb copy is restricted to in-frame clones and leaves out a portion. This sample has some 6,100 clones, with 79% found just once. The sequencing used CD8+ T cells from blood, collected 24 months after liver transplant. The receptors come from a human patient who received a liver transplant. Some T cells could come from the graft donor. The CDR3 runs from the conserved cysteine through the conserved F or W. The D gene is left open where the match is weak. Part of the rows lack a size; the others show once, few, many or a class for expanded clones.

D gene	clone size	V gene	J gene	CDR3 protein	CDR3 DNA
TRBD1	NA	TRBV5-4	TRBJ1-2	CASSLEGGGGYGYTF	TGTGCCAGCAGCTTGGAAGGAGGGGGCGGCTATGGCTACACCTTC
NA	NA	TRBV27	TRBJ2-5	CASQGSARETQYF	TGTGCCAGTCAGGGGAGCGCCCGGGAGACCCAGTACTTC
NA	NA	TRBV29-1	TRBJ2-7	CSVEVKQNYEQYF	TGCAGCGTTGAAGTTAAACAGAACTACGAGCAGTACTTC
NA	NA	TRBV19	TRBJ2-1	CASSIGGYNEQFF	TGTGCCAGTAGTATAGGAGGCTACAATGAGCAGTTCTTC
NA	NA	TRBV7-8	TRBJ2-2	CAKLDTGELFF	TGTGCCAAATTGGACACCGGGGAGCTGTTTTTT
TRBD1	NA	TRBV5-1	TRBJ2-3	CASSWTGGAKDTQYF	TGCGCCAGCAGCTGGACAGGGGGCGCGAAAGATACGCAGTATTTT
TRBD2	NA	TRBV7-3	TRBJ2-3	CATSERGGSTDTQYF	TGTGCCACCTCAGAGCGGGGGGGATCCACAGATACGCAGTATTTT
NA	NA	TRBV9	TRBJ2-3	CASSQPSDRPSTDTQYF	TGTGCCAGCAGCCAACCTAGTGACAGGCCTAGCACAGATACGCAGTATTTT
NA	NA	TRBV7-6	TRBJ1-2	CASSPDGNYGYTF	TGTGCCAGCAGCCCCGACGGTAACTATGGCTACACCTTC
TRBD1	NA	TRBV7-9	TRBJ2-6	CASSSTDRDPSGANVLTF	TGTGCCAGCAGCTCGACGGACAGGGATCCTTCTGGGGCCAACGTCCTGACTTTC
TRBD2	NA	TRBV28	TRBJ2-7	CASSLGLGTYEQYF	TGTGCCAGCAGTTTAGGACTAGGGACCTACGAGCAGTACTTC
NA	NA	TRBV5-1	TRBJ1-2	CASSQGTMDYGYTF	TGCGCCAGCAGCCAAGGGACCATGGACTATGGCTACACCTTC
NA	few	TRBV30	TRBJ1-1	CAWNVGINTEAFF	TGTGCCTGGAACGTCGGAATCAACACTGAAGCTTTCTTT
NA	NA	TRBV5-5	TRBJ2-6	CASSLEVSGANVLTF	TGTGCCAGCAGCTTGGAAGTGTCTGGGGCCAACGTCCTGACTTTC
NA	NA	TRBV7-9	TRBJ2-1	CASSLSDRDHEQFF	TGTGCCAGCAGCTTATCGGATAGGGATCATGAGCAGTTCTTC
NA	NA	TRBV6-6	TRBJ1-5	CASRRDGEGLSPQHF	TGTGCCAGCAGGCGGGACGGCGAGGGCCTATCGCCCCAGCATTTT
NA	NA	TRBV11-2	TRBJ2-1	CASSLPAGGINEQFF	TGTGCCAGCAGCTTACCGGCCGGCGGGATAAATGAGCAGTTCTTC
NA	few	TRBV5-1	TRBJ2-1	CASSLITSLNEQFF	TGCGCCAGCAGCTTGATCACTAGCCTTAATGAGCAGTTCTTC
TRBD1	NA	TRBV28	TRBJ1-3	CASSRLSRDRLSGNTIYF	TGTGCCAGCAGTCGGCTATCCCGGGACAGGCTCTCTGGAAACACCATATATTTT
TRBD1	large	TRBV19	TRBJ1-5	CASRPGQGAFQPQHF	TGTGCCAGTAGACCGGGACAGGGGGCATTTCAGCCCCAGCATTTT
NA	NA	TRBV5-4	TRBJ1-2	CASSLASVNYGYTF	TGTGCCAGCAGCTTGGCCTCCGTAAACTATGGCTACACCTTC
NA	NA	TRBV7-2	TRBJ1-5	CASSPGTAEPPQHF	TGTGCCAGCAGCCCAGGGACGGCCGAACCGCCCCAGCATTTT
NA	NA	TRBV4-1	TRBJ1-2	CASSGNSLGYTF	TGCGCCAGCAGTGGCAATTCGTTAGGCTACACCTTC
TRBD1	NA	TRBV4-1	TRBJ1-4	CASSPRQGTNEKLFF	TGCGCCAGCAGCCCGAGACAGGGAACTAATGAAAAACTGTTTTTT
NA	NA	TRBV27	TRBJ2-7	CASRHALLGDEQYF	TGTGCCAGCAGACACGCGCTATTGGGGGACGAGCAGTACTTC
TRBD1	once	TRBV12-5	TRBJ1-1	CASGLISGGKDTEAFF	TGTGCTAGTGGTTTGATATCAGGGGGGAAGGACACTGAAGCTTTCTTT
NA	NA	TRBV6-5	TRBJ2-7	CASSGPLNDEQYF	TGTGCCAGCAGCGGACCTCTTAACGACGAGCAGTACTTC
NA	large	TRBV11-2	TRBJ1-1	CASSSTTPGSEAFF	TGTGCCAGCAGCTCTACAACCCCGGGGTCTGAAGCTTTCTTT
NA	NA	TRBV27	TRBJ1-1	CASSLRQGLVNTEAFF	TGTGCCAGCAGTTTAAGGCAGGGCCTCGTTAACACTGAAGCTTTCTTT
NA	NA	TRBV28	TRBJ1-2	CASTTRDHYGYTF	TGTGCCAGCACCACCCGGGACCACTATGGCTACACCTTC
TRBD1	NA	TRBV29-1	TRBJ1-4	CSVEARDRGSWKLFF	TGCAGCGTTGAGGCCCGGGACAGGGGTTCGTGGAAACTGTTTTTT
NA	NA	TRBV6-8	TRBJ1-1	CASSWTEFPNTEAFF	TGTGCCAGCAGCTGGACAGAGTTTCCGAACACTGAAGCTTTCTTT
NA	NA	TRBV4-1	TRBJ1-3	CASSHGTRGNTIYF	TGCGCCAGCAGCCACGGGACGCGCGGAAACACCATATATTTT
NA	NA	TRBV12-5	TRBJ1-6	CASGLVLGRHNSPLHF	TGTGCTAGTGGTTTGGTACTGGGCAGACATAATTCACCCCTCCACTTT
TRBD2	NA	TRBV4-2	TRBJ2-3	CASSPRTSADTQYF	TGTGCCAGCAGCCCCCGGACTAGTGCAGATACGCAGTATTTT
TRBD1	medium-sized	TRBV5-4	TRBJ2-7	CASSLWTGAHEQYF	TGTGCCAGCAGCCTTTGGACAGGGGCCCACGAGCAGTACTTC
NA	NA	TRBV27	TRBJ2-7	CASIAARGYYEQYF	TGTGCCAGCATCGCGGCTAGAGGATACTACGAGCAGTACTTC
NA	NA	TRBV28	TRBJ1-3	CASSPRQPRQFLSGNTIYF	TGTGCCAGCAGTCCTAGACAGCCCCGTCAATTCCTCTCTGGAAACACCATATATTTT